Listed below are T cell receptor beta chains from one sample, sequenced in a study of blood T cells in healthy people across ages. Each CDR3 protein gets one entry after TCRdb re-called the 5' RACE reads with MiXCR. The sample lists about 1,400,000 distinct CDR3 sequences; roughly 59% were seen once. Material for sequencing was blood. These receptors all stem from a man aged 18 to 30 in good health. The CDR3 runs from the conserved cysteine through the conserved F or W. The D gene is left open where the match is weak. Clone size, where shown, is once, few, many, or a class for clones that have expanded.

abundance	d_gene	v_gene	j_gene	CDR3nt	CDR3aa
many	-	TRBV4-1	TRBJ2-3	TGCGCCAGCAGCCAAGTCAGGGGAGGAGGTACGCAGTATTTT	CASSQVRGGGTQYF
once	TRBD1	TRBV7-9	TRBJ1-2	TGTGCCAGCAGGCGACAGGGAGGTGCTAACTATGGCTACACCTTC	CASRRQGGANYGYTF
-	-	TRBV28	TRBJ1-5	TGTGCCAGCAGTTTATCGGCATCGGCGGATCAGCCCCAGCATTTT	CASSLSASADQPQHF
-	TRBD1	TRBV18	TRBJ1-1	TGTGCCAGCTCACCAGCGGACAGGGCTCTGAACACTGAAGCTTTCTTT	CASSPADRALNTEAFF
few	-	TRBV7-2	TRBJ2-7	TGTGCCAGCAGCCCAGGGGGGGGTATTGCTGAGCAGTACTTC	CASSPGGGIAEQYF
-	TRBD2	TRBV5-1	TRBJ2-7	TGCGCCAGCAGCTGGTCCCGACTAGCGGGTGCCTACGAGCAGTACTTC	CASSWSRLAGAYEQYF
-	-	TRBV7-9	TRBJ2-3	TGTGCCAGCAGTGGGACGCTCAGCACAGATACGCAGTATTTT	CASSGTLSTDTQYF
few	TRBD1	TRBV12-3/TRBV12-4	TRBJ2-4	TGTGCCAGCAGTCACCTACAGGGGGGCATTCAGTACTTC	CASSHLQGGIQYF
-	-	TRBV10-3	TRBJ2-7	TGTGCCATCAGTGAGCCATCCACGGACTCGAGCTCCTACGAGCAGTACTTC	CAISEPSTDSSSYEQYF
-	-	TRBV5-4	TRBJ2-5	TGTGCCAGCAGCCGAGCCGAGGGACAAGAGACCCAGTACTTC	CASSRAEGQETQYF
-	-	TRBV7-9	TRBJ1-1	TGTGCCAGCAGCCTAACCGATGGGGGGGCGGATGAAGCTTTCTTT	CASSLTDGGADEAFF
once	-	TRBV7-2	TRBJ2-1	TGTGCCAGCAGCTTAGGGGGTATCGGCTCCTACGAGCAGTTCTTC	CASSLGGIGSYEQFF
-	-	TRBV6-5	TRBJ2-3	TGTGCCAGCAGCCAATGGGGGAATACAGATACGCAGTATTTT	CASSQWGNTDTQYF
few	-	TRBV25-1	TRBJ2-3	TGTGCCAGCGATGCTCCTAGCACAGATACGCAGTATTTT	CASDAPSTDTQYF